These 23 T cell receptor beta chains came from one sample sequenced in a study of brain T cells in children with intractable seizures. Data came from immunoSEQ multiplex PCR; TCRdb stores just in-frame clones and leaves some out. This table has about 340,000 clones, over 85% appearing once. Regarding time point: blood from clinic visit 5 months post-surgery; TSC patient then seizure free. The sequences come from peripheral blood, collected roughly 5 months after surgery. The receptor source for this set is a boy less than two years old with tuberous sclerosis and intractable seizures.

This chain links TRBV2 with TRBJ1-5, with no clear D. CDR1 is SNHLY, CDR2 FYNNEI, per germline. This CDR3 is 13 amino acids long. V was pared by 6 bases and J by 4 bases, with 10 bases between. The CDR3 DNA reads TGTGCCAGCAGAGGGCCCTTAAATCAGCCCCAGCATTTT. This codes for CASRGPLNQPQHF.

V usage is TRBV24-1 and J usage is TRBJ2-2; 11 bases fit TRBD1. The ends lost 3 bases at V and 3 bases at J; junction bases unmatched: 2. Germline CDR1 and CDR2: KGHDR and SFDVKD. This CDR3 is built from 16 residues. CDR3 DNA: TGTGCCACCAGTGATGGGACAGGGGGAGACACCGGGGAGCTGTTTTTT. This translates into CATSDGTGGDTGELFF.

Turning to this clone: Other DNA sequences in this specimen translate into the identical CDR3. The CDR3 DNA reads as TGTGCCAGCAGTACCGGGACCCCCGGACTAGGGCGGTACTTC. Translation: CASSTGTPGLGRYF. The chain has TRBV2 and TRBJ2-7; 7 nucleotides align to TRBD2. Germline CDR1 is SNHLY and CDR2 is FYNNEI. The CDR3 spans 14 residues. Trimming cost V 5 bases and J 12 bases; bases outside gene matches: 16.

In this sample, this clone turned up a few times. The rearrangement joins TRBV27 to TRBJ2-7; the match to TRBD2 covers 7 bases. The CDR3 contains 15 residues. The trim removed 6 bases at V and 5 bases at J, leaving 13 bases unmatched. CDR1 and CDR2 from the germline V gene are MNHEY and SMNVEV (reference sequence). CDR3 DNA sequence: TGTGCCAGCAGCCGGGTAGGCGGGAGTTTGGACGAGCAGTACTTC. Amino acid sequence: CASSRVGGSLDEQYF.

The chain joins TRBV25-1 to TRBJ1-6; no clear D gene. The V gene lost 6 bases and the J gene lost 9 bases, with 9 bases spanning the gap. CDR1 is MGHDK and CDR2 is SYGVNS in the germline V gene. The length of the CDR3 is 12 residues. In DNA form, the CDR3 reads TGTGCCAGCAGGGGGTCGGGTTCACCCCTCCACTTT. Residues: CASRGSGSPLHF.

The chain has TRBV6-6 and TRBJ1-5, with a possible D match to TRBD1 (5 bases). The CDR3 sequence is 15 residues long. Germline loops: CDR1 MNHNY, CDR2 SVGAGI (reference sequence). The V end was cut by 6 bases, the J end by 1 base, with 13 bases between. CDR3 residues: CASRVGTYSNQPQHF. The CDR3 bases are TGTGCCAGCAGGGTTGGGACTTACAGCAATCAGCCCCAGCATTTT.

The rearrangement links TRBV5-6 to TRBJ2-7, with D possibly TRBD1 on 5 matching bases. CDR1 is SGHDT, CDR2 YYEEEE, per germline. The CDR3 sequence is 13 residues long. Deletions cut 0 bases from V and 3 bases from J, with 7 bases between. The CDR3: CASSLEGIYEQYF. In DNA form, the CDR3 reads TGTGCCAGCAGCTTGGAGGGGATCTACGAGCAGTACTTC.

This sequence joins TRBV5-1 and TRBJ1-3; D is uncertain. Deletions cut 0 bases from V and 2 bases from J, with 3 bases between. CDR1 SGHRS and CDR2 YFSETQ come from the germline V gene. CDR3 size: 13 residues. The CDR3 DNA is TGCGCCAGCAGCTTGGGGGCTGGAAACACCATATATTTT. As protein: CASSLGAGNTIYF.

The V and J genes are TRBV5-6 and TRBJ1-2; no clear D gene. CDR1 and CDR2 from the germline V gene are SGHDT and YYEEEE. This CDR3 region has 12 residues. V was clipped by 4 bases and J by 7 bases, with 11 bases between them. The CDR3 DNA reads as TGTGCCAGCAGCCCTGGAAGGCTTGGCTACACCTTC. Residues: CASSPGRLGYTF.

This clone is a singleton in its sample. This sample also contains other DNA sequences that code for the same CDR3. The chain combines TRBV11-3 with TRBJ2-3; no clear D. This CDR3 is 13 amino acids long. The V end was cut by 5 bases, the J end by 1 base, with 7 bases between. Germline lookup yields CDR1 SGHNT and CDR2 YENEEA. The CDR3: CASSSRGTDTQYF. DNA of the CDR3: TGTGCCAGCAGCAGCCGGGGCACAGATACGCAGTATTTT.

In nucleotides, the CDR3 is TGTGCCAGCAGATACGGGACCGTCTCTAATTCACCCCTCCACTTT. Encoded protein: CASRYGTVSNSPLHF. The chain carries TRBV27 and TRBJ1-6; D is perhaps TRBD1 (5 bases). The V and J ends lost 6 bases and 6 bases respectively, with 15 bases between them. Germline V gene data show CDR1 as MNHEY and CDR2 as SMNVEV (reference sequence). The CDR3 is 15 residues long.

This sequence joins TRBV2 and TRBJ2-7; D is undetermined. Trimming cost V 6 bases and J 2 bases, with 8 bases left between them. The CDR3 is 12 residues long. The germline V gene has CDR1 SNHLY and CDR2 FYNNEI. CDR3 region: CASSSDTYEQYF. The CDR3 nucleotides read TGTGCCAGCAGCTCAGATACCTACGAGCAGTACTTC.

The chain carries TRBV27 and TRBJ2-1; 9 nucleotides line up with TRBD2. The CDR3 runs 15 residues. CDR1 and CDR2 (germline): MNHEY, SMNVEV (reference sequence). V shed 4 bases and J 7 bases; nucleotides not matched to a gene: 8. The CDR3 sequence is CASSSPGLAPNEQFF. The CDR3 nucleotides are TGTGCCAGCAGTTCCCCGGGACTAGCACCGAATGAGCAGTTCTTC.

V is TRBV19 and J is TRBJ1-2; D not certain. Trimming pared 7 bases from V and 7 bases from J, leaving 16 bases between. Germline V gene sequence: CDR1 LNHDA, CDR2 SQIVND (reference sequence). The CDR3 is 13 residues long. In DNA form, the CDR3 reads TGTGCCAGTACCCCTACGTCCCAAGGTGGCTACACCTTC. Translation: CASTPTSQGGYTF.

The chain joins TRBV19 to TRBJ1-1; D uncertain. Looked up from germline, CDR1 is LNHDA and CDR2 is SQIVND (reference sequence). Trimming cost V 8 bases and J 13 bases, with 14 bases left between them. CDR3 length: 10 residues. The CDR3 loop reads CASPRVGGFF. CDR3 in DNA: TGTGCCAGTCCCCGGGTGGGAGGTTTCTTT.

The chain is built from TRBV12-5 and TRBJ2-1, with a weak D call TRBD1 (5 bases). The CDR3 totals 16 residues. Trimming removed 3 bases at V and 4 bases at J, with 16 bases between. Per the germline V gene, CDR1 is LGHNT and CDR2 is FRNRAP. The CDR3: CASGLYVTAYYNEQFF. CDR3 sequence (DNA): TGTGCTAGTGGTTTATATGTGACAGCGTATTACAATGAGCAGTTCTTC.

The chain carries TRBV7-3 and TRBJ2-2; 12 bases are a match to TRBD2. The V segment lost 5 bases and the J segment 3 bases; nucleotides outside the gene matches: 10. CDR3 length: 18 amino acids. Looked up from germline, CDR1 is SGHTA and CDR2 is FQGTGA. The CDR3 DNA sequence: TGTGCCAGCAGCCCTAAGGCCACTAGCGGGGGGTACACCGGGGAGCTGTTTTTT. Its protein product is CASSPKATSGGYTGELFF.

This sequence joins TRBV21-1 and TRBJ2-3; the table calls TRBD2, which could not be checked here. TRBV21-1 represents a pseudogene. CDR3 length equals 15 residues. Here the CDR3 DNA reads TGTGCCAGCAGCAAAGGCGGGTCTAGCACAGATACGCAGTATTTT. Its translation: CASSKGGSSTDTQYF.

The chain links TRBV2 to TRBJ1-2, with D perhaps matching TRBD1 (6 bases). The ends were cut back, 7 bases at V and 8 bases at J, with 11 bases in the middle. Germline CDR1 SNHLY, CDR2 FYNNEI. CDR3 size: 11 residues. The DNA for the CDR3 is TGTGCCAGCAAGGGGGGGCAGGGCTACACCTTC. Its translation: CASKGGQGYTF.

The chain couples TRBV10-3 to TRBJ2-7; 11 positions agree with TRBD2. The CDR3 is 15 amino acids. CDR1 and CDR2 (germline): ENHRY, SYGVKD. V lost 11 bases and J lost 0; bases outside the gene matches: 9. The CDR3 protein is CAVRDSGGDSYEQYF. The CDR3 nucleotides read TGTGCCGTAAGAGATAGCGGGGGGGACTCCTACGAGCAGTACTTC.

The chain carries TRBV5-1 and TRBJ2-1; 9 bases map to TRBD1. The V segment lost 3 bases and the J segment 10 bases; nucleotides outside the gene matches: 14. Per germline, CDR1 SGHRS and CDR2 YFSETQ. The CDR3 length is 16 residues. The CDR3 DNA reads TGCGCCAGCAGCTGGGGACAGGGATTTATAGAGGGGGAGCAGTTCTTC. This encodes CASSWGQGFIEGEQFF.

The chain couples TRBV7-6 to TRBJ1-6; 8 positions match TRBD1. The CDR3 extends over 14 amino acids. With 5 bases clipped from V and 9 bases from J, the junction kept 6 bases outside the gene matches. The V gene's germline CDR1 is SGHVS and CDR2 FNYEAQ. The CDR3 region is CASSLRTGTSPLHF. The CDR3 bases are TGTGCCAGCAGCCTTCGGACAGGGACTTCACCCCTCCACTTT.

The chain couples TRBV2 to TRBJ1-6; TRBD1 is a possible D gene (6 bases). Germline values: CDR1 SNHLY, CDR2 FYNNEI. CDR3 length: 14 residues. V lost 6 bases and J lost 8, with 14 bases in between. CDR3 sequence (DNA): TGTGCCAGCAGGAAAAGGACAGAGTATTCACCCCTCCACTTT. Encoded protein: CASRKRTEYSPLHF.